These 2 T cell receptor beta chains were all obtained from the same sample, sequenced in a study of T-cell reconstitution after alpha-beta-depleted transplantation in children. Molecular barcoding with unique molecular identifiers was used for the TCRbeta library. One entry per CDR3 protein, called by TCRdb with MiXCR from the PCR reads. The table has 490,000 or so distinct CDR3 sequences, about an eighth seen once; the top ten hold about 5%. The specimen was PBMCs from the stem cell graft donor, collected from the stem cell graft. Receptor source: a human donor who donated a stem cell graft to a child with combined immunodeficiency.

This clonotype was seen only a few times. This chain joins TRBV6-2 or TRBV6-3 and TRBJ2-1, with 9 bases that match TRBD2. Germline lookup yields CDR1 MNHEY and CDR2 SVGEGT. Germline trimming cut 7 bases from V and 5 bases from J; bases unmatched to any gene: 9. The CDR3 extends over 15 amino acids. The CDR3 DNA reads TGTGCCAGCACCCGTAGCGGGAGCCCCAACAATGAGCAGTTCTTC. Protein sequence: CASTRSGSPNNEQFF.

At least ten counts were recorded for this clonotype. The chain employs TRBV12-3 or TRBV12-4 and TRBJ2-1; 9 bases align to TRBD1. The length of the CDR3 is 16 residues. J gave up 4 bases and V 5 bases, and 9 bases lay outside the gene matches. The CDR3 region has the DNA TGTGCCAGCAGTCCCTCCGGGACAGGGAATTACAATGAGCAGTTCTTC. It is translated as CASSPSGTGNYNEQFF.